The T cell receptor (beta chain) under discussion was sequenced for a study of spatial heterogeneity in lung cancer. Broader study findings: Ubiquitous, expanded tumor-derived TCRs were more frequently observed in blood at resection than at follow-up.

This clonotype was seen ten or more times. What it binds is unknown. A distinct unique molecular identifier was carried by each TCR cDNA molecule. TCRdb recomputed calls from the 5' RACE reads with MiXCR, one row per CDR3 protein. The repertoire has some 70,000 distinct CDR3 sequences, 13% of them found once; the top ten carry 7.2%. The time point is: sample taken at primary tumor resection. Whole RNA came from tumor, nontumor lung or frozen PBMC and was sequenced without being sorted. The donor population consisted of about 75 patients with untreated, early-stage non-small cell lung cancer. Germline V lookup: CDR1 SGHRS, CDR2 YFSETQ. This CDR3 comprises 14 residues. V gave up 0 bases and J gave up 8 bases, with 12 bases separating them.

The specimen was PBMCs, collected at surgery. The V call is TRBV5-1, the J call TRBJ2-1; tentatively, D is TRBD1 (5 bases). The sequence was obtained from a male donor with early-stage non-small cell lung cancer. The CDR3 coding sequence is TGCGCCAGCAGCTTGGCCGACAGAAGGGATGAGCAGTTCTTC. It yields the protein CASSLADRRDEQFF. The variable domain in full, with the rest retrieved from reference TRBV5-1 and TRBJ2-1, is KAGVTQTPRYLIKTRGQQVTLSCSPISGHRSVSWYQQTPGQGLQFLFEYFSETQRNKGNFPGRFSGRQFSNSRSEMNVSTLELGDSALYLCASSLADRRDEQFFGPGTRLTVL.